A single sample is the source of the 19 T cell receptor beta chains below, sequenced in a study of early T cells in non-severe SARS-CoV-2 infection (dated by TCRdb to the early 2020s). The library came from 5' RACE. The instrument was a NextSeq 500. TCRdb handled the public reads itself, with Q25 trimming in fastp and clone calling in MiXCR, and kept productive beta chains. A single entry per CDR3 protein holds the most common genes and DNA from its merged rows. The sample records some 30,000 distinct CDR3 sequences, roughly 5.4% of which are singletons. In total, the top ten clones hold about 2.5% of the sample. Sequencing used whole blood. The receptors here all came from an adult who was a healthcare worker with PCR-confirmed SARS-CoV-2 infection or an uninfected control (not recorded which).

This clonotype occurred many times. Its ends do not fully match the called genes, so a read error is possible. The chain joins TRBV7-7 to TRBJ1-1; D remains unclear. CDR1 and CDR2 from the germline V gene are SSHAT and FNYEAQ (reference sequence). The CDR3 spans 15 residues. The CDR3 spells CASSPIYRENTEAFF. CDR3 sequence (DNA): TGTGCTAGCAGCCCGATATATAGGGAGAACACTGAAGCTTTCTTT.

In this sample, this clonotype turned up many times. J is TRBJ2-1 and V is TRBV20-1, with 8 nucleotides matching TRBD2. The CDR3 runs 14 residues. V dropped 3 bases and J dropped 7; count of bases not matched to a gene: 8. Germline assignment: CDR1 DFQATT and CDR2 SNEGSKA (reference sequence). The CDR3, as DNA: TGCAGTGCTAGTCACGGGAGGGGATTAAATGAGCAGTTCTTC. It specifies CSASHGRGLNEQFF.

This clonotype has ten or more counts. The V and J genes are TRBV15 and TRBJ1-5; TRBD1 is a possible D gene (5 bases). Germline CDR1 and CDR2: LNHNV and YYDKDF (reference sequence). The CDR3 is made up of 15 amino acids. Trimming took off 0 bases at V and 4 bases at J, with 10 bases between the two ends. The CDR3 nucleotides read TGTGCCACCAGCAGAGATCGGGGGGAGAATCAGCCCCAGCATTTT. Amino acid sequence: CATSRDRGENQPQHF.

The table lists this clonotype with many counts. This chain connects TRBV7-3 to TRBJ2-1; 8 nucleotides align to TRBD1. CDR1 is SGHTA and CDR2 is FQGTGA in the germline V gene. V was clipped by 4 bases and J by 1 base; unmatched bases: 9. There are 17 residues in the CDR3. The CDR3 bases are TGTGCCAGCAGCTCCCTTTGGACAGGGAGGTCCTACAATGAGCAGTTCTTC. This encodes CASSSLWTGRSYNEQFF.

V gene TRBV11-2 combines with J gene TRBJ2-7, with 7 bases lining up with TRBD2. CDR1 and CDR2 from the germline V gene are SGHAT and FQNNGV. V trimming: 3 bases; J trimming: 0 bases; junction bases outside the gene matches: 8. This CDR3 is built from 16 residues. CDR3 loop: CASSFAHSSGSYEQYF. In DNA, the CDR3 is TGTGCCAGCAGCTTCGCACACTCTAGCGGCTCCTACGAGCAGTACTTC.

This clonotype came up many times. This sequence joins TRBV11-2 and TRBJ2-7; TRBD2 matches at 13 bases. The CDR3 consists of 16 residues. V shed 5 bases and J 4 bases; nucleotides not matched to a gene: 8. Looked up from germline, CDR1 is SGHAT and CDR2 is FQNNGV. For the CDR3, the DNA is TGTGCCAGCAGCCTATTGACTAGCGGGGGGTTATACGAGCAGTACTTC. It codes for CASSLLTSGGLYEQYF.

This sequence joins TRBV10-3 and TRBJ1-2, with unresolved D. Trimming removed 0 bases from V and 2 bases from J, with 13 bases in between. This CDR3 is 16 amino acids long. The germline V gene has CDR1 ENHRY and CDR2 SYGVKD. The CDR3 DNA sequence: TGTGCCATCAGTGAGTCGGGAGTGGAAAGGAACTATGGCTACACCTTC. It codes for CAISESGVERNYGYTF.

This clonotype was detected many times. V and J are TRBV12-3 or TRBV12-4 and TRBJ2-7; TRBD2 might be the D (5 bases). The germline V and J ends were trimmed by 3 bases and 3 bases, with 12 bases remaining between them. The CDR3 has 14 residues. CDR3 amino acids: CASSFFGSGYEQYF. DNA for the CDR3: TGTGCCAGCAGTTTTTTTGGGAGCGGCTACGAGCAGTACTTC.

V gene TRBV9 combines with J gene TRBJ2-1; D is perhaps TRBD1 (6 bases). This CDR3 region has 15 residues. The V end lost 0 bases, the J end lost 2 bases, and 9 bases lay between the germline ends. Germline loops: CDR1 SGDLS, CDR2 YYNGEE. CDR3 sequence reads: CASSVVEGAYNEQFF. The DNA of the CDR3 is TGTGCCAGCAGCGTAGTTGAGGGGGCCTACAATGAGCAGTTCTTC. The whole variable domain, remainder taken from reference TRBV9 and TRBJ2-1, is DSGVTQTPKHLITATGQRVTLRCSPRSGDLSVYWYQQSLDQGLQFLIQYYNGEERAKGNILERFSAQQFPDLHSELNLSSLELGDSALYFCASSVVEGAYNEQFFGPGTRLTVL.

The rearrangement joins TRBV25-1 to TRBJ2-2; TRBD2 matches at 10 bases. Germline loops: CDR1 MGHDK, CDR2 SYGVNS. V lost 4 bases to trimming and J lost 5 bases; unmatched junction nucleotides: 16. CDR3 length equals 19 residues. The CDR3 reads CASSAEREGLRMSTGELFF. CDR3 nucleotide sequence: TGTGCCAGCAGTGCCGAGCGGGAGGGCCTTCGGATGAGTACCGGGGAGCTGTTTTTT.

This clonotype was observed a handful of times. The rearrangement links TRBV7-8 to TRBJ2-5; D may be TRBD1 (6 bases). V gave up 5 bases and J gave up 5 bases, with 27 bases separating them. CDR3 length: 18 amino acids. Germline CDR1 is SGHVS and CDR2 is FQNEAQ. For the CDR3, the DNA is TGTGCCAGCAGCCAGAGTGGGTTTCGGACAGTCCCAGCGGAGACCCAGTACTTC. Translated: CASSQSGFRTVPAETQYF.

The rearrangement joins TRBV20-1 to TRBJ2-1; D unclear. The CDR3 spans 13 residues. Germline lookup yields CDR1 DFQATT and CDR2 SNEGSKA (reference sequence). Trimming cost V 6 bases and J 8 bases, with 17 bases left between them. This CDR3 is CSAKVPREDEQFF. The CDR3 DNA reads as TGCAGTGCCAAGGTGCCTAGAGAGGATGAGCAGTTCTTC.

This clonotype was recorded at least ten times. The chain carries TRBV5-1 and TRBJ2-3, with TRBD2 as a possible D gene (5 bases). V was clipped by 3 bases and J by 0 bases, with 11 bases between them. CDR3 length: 15 amino acids. CDR1 SGHRS and CDR2 YFSETQ come from the germline V gene. CDR3 in amino acids: CASSSRTGSTDTQYF. The CDR3 nucleotides are TGCGCCAGCAGCTCGAGGACTGGGAGCACAGATACGCAGTATTTT.

By frequency in the sample, this clonotype is medium-sized. V usage is TRBV6-5 and J usage is TRBJ2-7; 7 nucleotides match TRBD2. The V gene's germline CDR1 is MNHEY and CDR2 SVGAGI. The CDR3 runs to 14 residues. J gave up 4 bases and V 4 bases, and 7 bases lay outside the gene matches. The CDR3 DNA sequence: TGTGCCAGCAGTTCGCCGGGACTAAAGTACGAGCAGTACTTC. Translated: CASSSPGLKYEQYF.

This clonotype was observed a handful of times. The V call is TRBV5-4, the J call TRBJ1-5, with 8 bases identical to TRBD1. The CDR3 is 15 residues long. Unmatched junction bases numbered 7, after V lost 1 base and J lost 7 bases. The germline gives CDR1 SGHNT, CDR2 YYREEE (reference sequence). Here the CDR3 reads CASSLSPGGEQPQHF. CDR3 DNA sequence: TGTGCCAGCAGCTTGTCCCCAGGGGGCGAACAGCCCCAGCATTTT.

Many counts were recorded for this clonotype. V is TRBV5-1 and J is TRBJ2-1; D remains ambiguous. V lost 0 bases and J lost 0, with 10 bases in between. Per germline, CDR1 SGHRS and CDR2 YFSETQ. The CDR3 contains 16 residues. The CDR3 nucleotides are TGCGCCAGCAGCTTGGAAACAGCAAGCTCCTACAATGAGCAGTTCTTC. It is translated as CASSLETASSYNEQFF.

This clonotype was recorded many times. The chain recombines TRBV7-3 with TRBJ2-2, with D tentatively TRBD2 (7 bases). The V gene's germline CDR1 is SGHTA and CDR2 FQGTGA. V lost 5 bases and J 0 bases, leaving 13 bases between the germline ends. The CDR3 contains 16 residues. The CDR3, as DNA: TGTGCCAGCAGCCGTAGGGGGGGATCGAACACCGGGGAGCTGTTTTTT. It codes for CASSRRGGSNTGELFF.

This clonotype has ten or more counts. The rearrangement joins TRBV19 to TRBJ1-1, with no clear D. This CDR3 has 14 residues. Trimming cost V 6 bases and J 0 bases, with 11 bases left between them. In germline, CDR1 is LNHDA, CDR2 SQIVND (reference sequence). CDR3 sequence reads: CASSDRTVNTEAFF. The CDR3 coding sequence is TGTGCCAGTAGCGATAGGACTGTGAACACTGAAGCTTTCTTT.

This clonotype came up many times. V and J are TRBV2 and TRBJ2-3; possibly TRBD2 for D (6 bases). Trimming cost V 1 base and J 2 bases, with 13 bases left between them. Germline loops: CDR1 SNHLY, CDR2 FYNNEI. CDR3 length: 16 amino acids. The CDR3 here is CASSEGGRGYTDTQYF. CDR3 bases: TGTGCCAGCAGTGAAGGAGGGCGGGGTTACACAGATACGCAGTATTTT.